This entry is about one T cell receptor (beta chain). This record belongs to a study of blood T cell repertoires in COVID-19. Across the study: Acute-phase and convalescent COVID-19 samples originated in the United States, Italy and Spain. Sample material is recorded as cDNA or gDNA derived from T cells, B-cell-depleted T cells, or PBMCs.

Trimming took off 5 bases at V and 5 bases at J, with 11 bases between the two ends. The CDR3 totals 13 residues. In the original workflow: Amplification of reference gene primers was used by the study to estimate nucleated cell counts. Method: immunoSEQ multiplex PCR; TCRdb's copy keeps in-frame clones and lacks some. V, J and clone size are taken as reported in that table, and D and trimming were inferred from the DNA itself. The sample holds over 150,000 clones; about four fifths are singletons and the top ten take approximately 2%. This receptor was identified in a woman of 80 years or more with acute or convalescent COVID-19. The chain links TRBV5-3 to TRBJ1-5; weak D call: TRBD1 (6 bases). TRBV5-3 is designated an ORF whose function remains uncertain. Sequenced material: peripheral blood. The CDR3 region is CARSGDIHQPQHF. The CDR3 coding sequence is TGTGCCAGAAGTGGGGACATTCATCAGCCCCAGCATTTT.